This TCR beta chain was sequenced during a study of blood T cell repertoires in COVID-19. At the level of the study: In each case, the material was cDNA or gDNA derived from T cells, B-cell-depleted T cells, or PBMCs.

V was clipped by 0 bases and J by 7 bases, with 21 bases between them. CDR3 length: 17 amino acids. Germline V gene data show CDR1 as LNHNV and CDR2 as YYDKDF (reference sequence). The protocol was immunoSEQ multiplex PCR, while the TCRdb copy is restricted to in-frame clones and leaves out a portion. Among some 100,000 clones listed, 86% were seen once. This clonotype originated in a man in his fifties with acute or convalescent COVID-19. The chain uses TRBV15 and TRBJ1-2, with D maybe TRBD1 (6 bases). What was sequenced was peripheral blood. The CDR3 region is CATSRDLEQGSHGGYTF. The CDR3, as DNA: TGTGCCACCAGCAGAGATCTGGAGCAGGGGAGTCACGGTGGCTACACCTTC.